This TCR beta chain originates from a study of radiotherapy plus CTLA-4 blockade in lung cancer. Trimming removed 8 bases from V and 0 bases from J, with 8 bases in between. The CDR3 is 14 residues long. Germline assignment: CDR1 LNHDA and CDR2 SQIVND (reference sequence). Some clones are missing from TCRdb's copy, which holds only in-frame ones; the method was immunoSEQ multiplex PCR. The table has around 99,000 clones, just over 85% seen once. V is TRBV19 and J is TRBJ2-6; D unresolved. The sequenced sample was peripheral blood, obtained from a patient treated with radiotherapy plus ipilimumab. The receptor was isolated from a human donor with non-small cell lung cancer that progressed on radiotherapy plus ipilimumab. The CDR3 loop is CASAIFSGANVLTF. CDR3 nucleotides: TGTGCCAGTGCAATTTTCTCTGGGGCCAACGTCCTGACTTTC.